The 23 T cell receptor beta chains below were found in one sample sequenced in a study of tumor-infiltrating lymphocytes in glioblastoma multiforme. TCR beta libraries were built from RNA through three nested multiplex PCR rounds using modified ARM-PCR. In TCRdb, the multiplex PCR reads were re-called with MiXCR into one record per CDR3 protein. The repertoire has 13,000 or so distinct CDR3 sequences, 66% of them found once; the top ten carry around 29%. Material for sequencing was brain tumor tissue. Receptors were obtained from a male donor with glioblastoma.

Comment on this clonotype: Germline and junction disagree at one end, which may indicate a read error. The V call is TRBV29-1, the J call TRBJ2-4; D unclear. The CDR3 spans 13 residues. The V gene's germline CDR1 is SQVTM and CDR2 ANQGSEA. CDR3 coding DNA: TGCGGCGTTGGGGTTACGGCCAAAAACATTCAGTACTTC. This sequence encodes CGVGVTAKNIQYF.

The V and J genes are TRBV20-1 and TRBJ2-1; TRBD2 matches at 12 bases. The germline V gene has CDR1 DFQATT and CDR2 SNEGSKA (reference sequence). CDR3 length equals 16 residues. V gave up 4 bases and J gave up 10 bases; unmatched junction bases: 14. The CDR3, as DNA: TGCAGTGCTACCGGAACTAGCGGGGGGCCGGGAGGGGAGCAGTTCTTC. It codes for CSATGTSGGPGGEQFF.

As regards this clonotype: An end of the junction does not agree with germline; a read error may underlie this. The gene calls are TRBV5-6 and TRBJ2-7; tentatively, D is TRBD2 (5 bases). This CDR3 spans 14 amino acids. Germline CDR1 and CDR2: SGHDT and YYEEEE. The DNA for the CDR3 is TGTGCCAGAAGCTTGGGAGAAGAGGGCTACGAGCAGTACTTC. Translation gives CARSLGEEGYEQYF.

The chain is built from TRBV12-3 or TRBV12-4 and TRBJ2-7; D is undetermined. CDR3 length equals 12 residues. Trimming pared 6 bases from V and 3 bases from J, leaving 9 bases between. CDR3 residues: CASSSSFYEQYF. The CDR3, as DNA: TGTGCCAGCAGCTCCTCGTTCTACGAGCAGTACTTC.

As regards this clonotype: One end of the junction is discordant with germline, which a read error may explain. V is TRBV28 and J is TRBJ1-2; no clear D. Germline V gene lookup returns CDR1 MDHEN and CDR2 SYDVKM. CDR3 size: 12 residues. In nucleotides, the CDR3 is TGCGCCAGCAGTCCTCTAGGGCGAGGCTACACCTTC. It is translated as CASSPLGRGYTF.

This clonotype was counted between two and nine times. The genes are TRBV20-1 and TRBJ1-6, with 9 bases aligning to TRBD1. The CDR3 length is 15 residues. The V gene end was trimmed by 1 base and the J gene end by 8 bases; junction bases not matched to a gene: 6. Germline CDR1 is DFQATT and CDR2 is SNEGSKA (reference sequence). CDR3 in amino acids: CSARARGQGDSPLHF. The CDR3 DNA is TGCAGTGCTAGAGCGCGGGGACAGGGCGATTCACCCCTCCACTTT.

On this clonotype itself: Given the absence of the conserved phenylalanine or tryptophan at the CDR3 end, a read error is likely. The rearrangement uses TRBV11-1 and TRBJ2-3, with 12 nucleotides matching TRBD2. The CDR3 totals 16 residues. Germline V lookup: CDR1 SGHAT, CDR2 FQDESV (reference sequence). The CDR3 loop is CASSVGLAGSTGTQYS. CDR3 in DNA: TGTGCCAGCAGCGTAGGACTAGCGGGGAGCACAGGTACGCAGTATTCT.

Of note for this clonotype: One junction end disagrees with the germline gene, perhaps due to a read error. The chain couples TRBV11-3 to TRBJ1-1; D call uncertain. Looked up from germline, CDR1 is SGHNT and CDR2 is YENEEA. The CDR3 runs to 13 residues. CDR3: CVSSSSATNEAFF. The CDR3, as DNA: TGTGTCAGCAGCTCTTCCGCAACTAATGAAGCTTTCTTT.

Notes on this clonotype: A read error may produce the germline difference seen at one junction end. The rearrangement joins TRBV20-1 to TRBJ2-1, with 7 bases aligning to TRBD2. The germline V gene encodes CDR1 DFQATT and CDR2 SNEGSKA (reference sequence). This CDR3 spans 16 amino acids. This chain's CDR3 is CSTSRPGLTEMNEQFF. CDR3 bases: TGCAGTACTAGTCGACCGGGACTAACGGAAATGAATGAGCAGTTCTTC.

This clonotype has a count of ten or more. This rearrangement joins TRBV18 to TRBJ2-5; D is unclear. Trimming removed 8 bases from V and 2 bases from J, with 15 bases in between. The CDR3 spans 14 residues. The V gene's germline CDR1 is KGHSH and CDR2 LQKENI. For the CDR3, the DNA is TGTGCCAGCCGCAGTGATCAGTTACAAGAGACCCAGTACTTC. It codes for CASRSDQLQETQYF.

This chain links TRBV10-1 with TRBJ2-2; the D call may be TRBD1 or TRBD2 (5 bases each). V dropped 8 bases and J dropped 4 bases, with 5 bases sitting between them. Germline lookup yields CDR1 WNHNN and CDR2 SYGVQD (reference sequence). This CDR3 has 11 amino acids. This chain's CDR3 is CASGGTGELFF. The CDR3 DNA is TGCGCCAGCGGGGGCACCGGGGAGCTGTTTTTT.

With respect to this clonotype: As the CDR3 is not closed by the conserved phenylalanine or tryptophan, this likely results from a read error. V is TRBV5-5 and J is TRBJ2-2; a weak D match, TRBD2 (5 bases). The CDR3 runs to 16 residues. Germline assignment: CDR1 SGHKS and CDR2 YYEKEE (reference sequence). CDR3 sequence reads: CACSLEPAASTGELFS. In DNA form, the CDR3 reads TGCGCCTGCAGCTTGGAGCCAGCGGCGAGCACCGGGGAGCTGTTTTCT.

Details on this clonotype: A much larger clone sits a single nucleotide away, making a read error possible. The chain recombines TRBV7-9 with TRBJ2-1; no clear D gene. Trimming pared 5 bases from V and 10 bases from J, leaving 12 bases between. Germline loops: CDR1 SEHNR, CDR2 FQNEAQ (reference sequence). There are 12 residues in the CDR3. The CDR3 nucleotides are TGTGCCAGCAGCGCCATTATTAGCGAGCAGTTCTTC. It yields the protein CASSAIISEQFF. Variable domain in full (rest from reference TRBV7-9 and TRBJ2-1): DTGVSQNPRHKITKRGQNVTFRCDPISEHNRLYWYRQTLGQGPEFLTYFQNEAQLEKSRLLSDRFSAERPKGSFSTLEIQRTEQGDSAMYLCASSAIISEQFFGPGTRLTVL.

With regard to this clonotype: The conserved phenylalanine or tryptophan normally closing the CDR3 is absent here, so this likely arose from a read error. The chain carries TRBV10-2 and TRBJ1-5, with TRBD1 matching 8 bases. The CDR3 length is 15 residues. The junction had 9 bases not matched to a gene; V was cut back by 6 bases and J by 5 bases. Germline V lookup: CDR1 WSHSY, CDR2 SAAADI. The CDR3 sequence is CASRQLATGDQPQHL. CDR3 DNA sequence: TGCGCCAGCAGACAATTGGCGACAGGGGATCAGCCCCAGCATTTG.

V and J are TRBV20-1 and TRBJ2-2, with D unresolved. This CDR3 region has 15 residues. Looked up from germline, CDR1 is DFQATT and CDR2 is SNEGSKA (reference sequence). V was clipped by 0 bases and J by 4 bases, with 12 bases between them. The CDR3 coding sequence is TGCAGTGCTAGAGATGGTGCCCTCGCCACCGGGGAGCTGTTTTTT. Its translation is CSARDGALATGELFF.

V usage is TRBV20-1 and J usage is TRBJ1-5, with 8 bases lining up with TRBD1. Germline V gives CDR1 DFQATT, CDR2 SNEGSKA (reference sequence). CDR3 length: 14 residues. The trim removed 1 base at V and 9 bases at J, leaving 8 bases unmatched. The CDR3 sequence: CSARGSGGAGPQHF. CDR3 nucleotides: TGCAGTGCTAGAGGGTCAGGGGGCGCGGGGCCCCAGCATTTT.

This clonotype was observed a handful of times. The junction does not match germline at one end; this may be a read error. The chain combines TRBV20-1 with TRBJ2-7; possible D gene TRBD1, 5 bases. Per the germline V gene, CDR1 is DFQATT and CDR2 is SNEGSKA (reference sequence). The CDR3 has 12 residues. CDR3 DNA: TGCAGTGCTAACGATCAGGGCTACGGGCAGTACTTT. Residues: CSANDQGYGQYF.

Concerning this clonotype: A junction end diverges from the germline sequence, so it may reflect a read error. The chain combines TRBV11-2 with TRBJ2-1; 8 bases are a match to TRBD2. The CDR3 spans 13 residues. In germline, CDR1 is SGHAT, CDR2 FQNNGV. CDR3 DNA sequence: TGTACCAGCAGCTTCGGGAGGGGGAATGAGCAGTTCTTC. It is translated as CTSSFGRGNEQFF.

To note about this clonotype: A read error may be the cause here, since a much bigger clone is one base away. The chain recombines TRBV29-1 with TRBJ2-3; D uncertain. The CDR3 has 15 residues. The germline CDR1 and CDR2 sequences are SQVTM and ANQGSEA. V gave up 0 bases and J gave up 3 bases, with 13 bases separating them. The CDR3 loop reads CSVEDPLPCTDTQYF. The CDR3, as DNA: TGCAGCGTTGAAGATCCCCTTCCCTGTACAGATACGCAGTATTTT.

The V call is TRBV29-1, the J call TRBJ1-6; TRBD1 agrees at 7 bases. The CDR3 is 13 amino acids. Per germline, CDR1 SQVTM and CDR2 ANQGSEA. For the CDR3, the DNA is TGCAGTATTGCTAGGGACAGAGAATCACCCCTCCACTTT. Translated, it gives CSIARDRESPLHF.

This clonotype was detected only once. CDR3 residues: CSVQDGNQPQHF. Written as DNA, the CDR3 is TGCAGCGTTCAGGATGGCAATCAGCCCCAGCATTTT. J is TRBJ1-5 and V is TRBV29-1; unclear D gene. Trimming took off 5 bases at V and 2 bases at J, with 7 bases between the two ends. Germline lookup yields CDR1 SQVTM and CDR2 ANQGSEA. This CDR3 region has 12 residues.

This clonotype showed up just once. Relative to the germline gene, one junction end is altered; a read error may explain this. The genes are TRBV12-3 or TRBV12-4 and TRBJ2-3; TRBD2 aligns across 10 bases. The CDR3 runs 15 residues. Here the CDR3 DNA reads TGTGCCGGCAGTCTAGCGGGAGAGCGGACAGATACGCAGTGTTTT. Translation gives CAGSLAGERTDTQCF.

J is TRBJ2-5 and V is TRBV12-3 or TRBV12-4; D call uncertain. The CDR3 has 14 amino acids. V was shortened by 2 bases and J by 5 bases, with 12 bases between the two germline ends. The DNA for the CDR3 is TGTGCCAGCAGTTTAAGTTATGCCAGGGAGACCCAGTACTTC. This encodes CASSLSYARETQYF.